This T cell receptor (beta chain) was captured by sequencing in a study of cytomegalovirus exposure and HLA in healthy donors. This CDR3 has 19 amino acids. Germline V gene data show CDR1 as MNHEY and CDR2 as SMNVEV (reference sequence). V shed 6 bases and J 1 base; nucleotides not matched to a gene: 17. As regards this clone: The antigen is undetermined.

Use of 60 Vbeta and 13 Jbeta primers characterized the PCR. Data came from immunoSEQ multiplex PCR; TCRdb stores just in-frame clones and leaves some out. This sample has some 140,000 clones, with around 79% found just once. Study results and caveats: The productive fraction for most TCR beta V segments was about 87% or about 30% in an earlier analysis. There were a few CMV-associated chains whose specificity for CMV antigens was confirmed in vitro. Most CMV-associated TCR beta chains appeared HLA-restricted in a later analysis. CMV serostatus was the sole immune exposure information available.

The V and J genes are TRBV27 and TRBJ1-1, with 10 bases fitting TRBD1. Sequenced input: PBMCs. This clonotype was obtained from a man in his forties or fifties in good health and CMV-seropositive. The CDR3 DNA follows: TGTGCCAGCAGCCGAAAAATCGACAGGGGGCCGTGGGAGAACACTGAAGCTTTCTTT. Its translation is CASSRKIDRGPWENTEAFF.